Below are 8 T cell receptor beta chains sequenced from a single sample in a study of T cell repertoires in cytomegalovirus infection. TCRdb processed the reads anew with MiXCR; each CDR3 protein has one entry. In the table there are 300,000 or so distinct CDR3 sequences, roughly 26% of which are singletons. Sequences were obtained from PBMCs. The receptors were gathered from a human donor in good health (CMV status not recorded). Some clones in this sample may be carry-over from other donors' samples.

The chain carries TRBV6-5 and TRBJ2-7; D ambiguous. The CDR3 is 13 amino acids. Germline V gene data show CDR1 as MNHEY and CDR2 as SVGAGI. V lost 5 bases and J lost 1, with 9 bases in between. The CDR3 DNA is TGTGCCAGCAGTCAAAAGACGTCCTACGAGCAGTACTTC. Its protein product is CASSQKTSYEQYF.

This clonotype has just a few counts. V and J are TRBV2 and TRBJ2-2; either TRBD1 or TRBD2 may supply D (5 bases each). V was pared by 6 bases and J by 1 base, with 15 bases between. Germline CDR1 and CDR2: SNHLY and FYNNEI. This CDR3 has 16 residues. The CDR3 DNA is TGTGCCAGCAGCCTCCCAGGGAGCGGGAACACCGGGGAGCTGTTTTTT. Residues: CASSLPGSGNTGELFF.

This clonotype was recorded once. V and J are TRBV27 and TRBJ1-2, with D maybe TRBD1 (5 bases). Trimming took 0 bases from V and 8 from J, leaving 16 bases between them. The CDR3 has 15 residues. Germline V gene lookup returns CDR1 MNHEY and CDR2 SMNVEV (reference sequence). CDR3 coding DNA: TGTGCCAGCAGTTTATCGGCCCGGGGCGAAGCGGGCTACACCTTC. This translates into CASSLSARGEAGYTF.

In its sample, this clonotype was seen a few times. The rearrangement uses TRBV5-6 and TRBJ1-5; D call uncertain. The CDR3 length is 14 residues. V dropped 0 bases and J dropped 5 bases, with 9 bases sitting between them. Germline assignment: CDR1 SGHDT and CDR2 YYEEEE. Here the CDR3 reads CASSLATVYQPQHF. The CDR3 bases are TGTGCCAGCAGCTTGGCCACGGTTTATCAGCCCCAGCATTTT.

This clonotype was detected many times. The rearrangement uses TRBV2 and TRBJ2-7; D not certain. The CDR3 spans 13 residues. The V end lost 10 bases, the J end lost 4 bases, and 17 bases lay between the germline ends. Germline lookup yields CDR1 SNHLY and CDR2 FYNNEI. The chain's CDR3 is CAITKSDSYEQYF. For the CDR3, the DNA is TGTGCCATAACAAAGTCAGACTCTTACGAGCAGTACTTC.

The chain employs TRBV2 and TRBJ1-2, with D perhaps TRBD1 (5 bases). The CDR3 runs to 13 residues. V lost 4 bases, J lost 2 bases, and 8 bases lay in between. Germline V gene sequence: CDR1 SNHLY, CDR2 FYNNEI. The CDR3 loop reads CASSVAGNYGYTF. CDR3 DNA sequence: TGTGCCAGCAGTGTGGCAGGGAACTATGGCTACACCTTC.

The genes are TRBV27 and TRBJ2-7; D is undetermined. V shed 5 bases and J shed 5 bases, with 13 bases lying between them. Germline V CDR1 and CDR2: MNHEY, SMNVEV (reference sequence). The CDR3 totals 13 residues. Here the CDR3 reads CASSPPGIHEQYF. CDR3 sequence (DNA): TGTGCCAGCAGTCCCCCGGGTATTCACGAGCAGTACTTC.

In its sample, this clonotype was seen many times. This chain uses TRBV28 with TRBJ1-1; TRBD1 matches 8 bases. The CDR3 totals 17 residues. Germline V CDR1 and CDR2: MDHEN, SYDVKM. The trim removed 4 bases at V and 1 base at J, leaving 11 bases unmatched. The DNA for the CDR3 is TGTGCCAGCAGTTCGCCCAGGACAGGGACCGGGAACACTGAAGCTTTCTTT. Translated, it gives CASSSPRTGTGNTEAFF.